This T cell receptor (beta chain) was captured in a study of blood T cells in healthy people across ages. It was with a sample-barcoded 5' primer and a J-beta primer mix that a second PCR of roughly 7 to 12 cycles was run. A template-switch adaptor containing 12 random nucleotides labeled each cDNA molecule. One entry per CDR3 protein, called by TCRdb with MiXCR from the 5' RACE reads. The sample lists under 2,000,000 distinct CDR3 sequences; less than 50% were seen once. Each of the donors had approximately 10 milliliters of peripheral blood drawn into EDTA-treated Vacutainer tubes. Samples had at least 6 million PBMCs isolated from them. Note on this clonotype: Its target is unknown.

The V gene's germline CDR1 is SGHTA and CDR2 FQGTGA. The CDR3 runs to 15 residues. V shed 2 bases, J shed 6 bases, and the junction held 7 bases outside the gene matches. General study findings and limits: Calculation of diversity from one million T cells yielded estimates considered to be underestimates.

Material for sequencing was blood. The V gene is TRBV7-3, the J gene TRBJ2-1, with 7 positions matching TRBD2. The TCR sequence derives from a middle-aged woman in good health. The CDR3 coding sequence is TGTGCCAGCAGCTTAGGGGGACTATCAATCAATGAGCAGTTCTTC. It encodes CASSLGGLSINEQFF.